The present T cell receptor beta chain was sequenced within a study of CD8+CD57+ T cells in acquired aplastic anemia. Genomic DNA acted as the template from which TCR beta VDJ combination and CDR3 sequence profiling were carried out. TCRdb redid the calling of the reads with MiXCR, one entry per CDR3 protein. The table records 300,000 or so distinct CDR3 sequences, 56% of them present only once. This clonotype was picked up one time. In patients chosen for sequencing, flow cytometry had shown CD8+CD57+ cell expansion. The CDR3 length is 14 residues. V shed 6 bases, J shed 2 bases, and the junction held 4 bases outside the gene matches. Germline lookup yields CDR1 DFQATT and CDR2 SNEGSKA (reference sequence).

The V call is TRBV20-1, the J call TRBJ2-7; TRBD2 matches 13 bases. This receptor was identified in a human donor with aplastic anemia. Sequencing used sorted CD4+, CD8+, or CD8+CD57+ T cells (not recorded which) from PBMCs. CDR3: CSARLAGGPYEQYF. CDR3 DNA: TGCAGTGCGAGACTAGCGGGAGGTCCCTACGAGCAGTACTTC.